This TCR beta chain stems from a study of T cell responses to AZD1222 COVID-19 vaccine. Looked up from germline, CDR1 is KGHSH and CDR2 is LQKENI. This CDR3 is built from 15 residues. J was trimmed by 7 bases and V by 0 bases; bases with no gene match: 5. TCRdb's table, derived via immunoSEQ multiplex PCR, lists solely in-frame clones and lacks some. The repertoire holds about 140,000 clones, with more than 70% as singletons. The receptor's source is an adult in good health. The chain has TRBV18 and TRBJ2-7; 11 nucleotides match TRBD2. This sample comprised peripheral blood, obtained on day 0 of AZD1222 vaccination. CDR3 in DNA: TGTGCCAGCTCACCACCGGTAGCGGGAGGGGGTGAGCAGTACTTC. Translation gives CASSPPVAGGGEQYF.